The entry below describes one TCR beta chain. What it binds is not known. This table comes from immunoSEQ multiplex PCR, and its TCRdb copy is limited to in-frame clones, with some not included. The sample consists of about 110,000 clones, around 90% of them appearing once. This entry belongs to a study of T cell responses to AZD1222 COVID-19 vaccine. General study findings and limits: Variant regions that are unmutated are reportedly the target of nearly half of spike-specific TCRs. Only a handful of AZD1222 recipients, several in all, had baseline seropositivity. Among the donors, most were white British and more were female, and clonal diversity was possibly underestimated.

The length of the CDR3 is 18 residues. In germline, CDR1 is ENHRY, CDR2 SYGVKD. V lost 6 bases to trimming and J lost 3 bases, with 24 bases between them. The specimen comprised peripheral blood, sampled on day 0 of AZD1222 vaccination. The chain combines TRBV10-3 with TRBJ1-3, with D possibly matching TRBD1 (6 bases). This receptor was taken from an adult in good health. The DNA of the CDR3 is TGTGCCATCAGCCCCCGTAGGGGGGGGCGAGGTGGTGGAAACACCATATATTTT. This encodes CAISPRRGGRGGGNTIYF.